The rows below give T cell receptor beta chains drawn from one sample of a study of T cell responses to AZD1222 COVID-19 vaccine. The protocol was immunoSEQ multiplex PCR, while the TCRdb copy is restricted to in-frame clones and leaves out a portion. The data show approximately 150,000 clones, more than 80% seen once. Sequencing used peripheral blood, obtained 28 days after the second dose of the MenACWY control vaccine. These receptors all come from an adult who received the MenACWY meningococcal vaccine as a control. CDR3s include the opening cysteine and the closing phenylalanine or tryptophan. Fields, in order: J gene, V gene, D gene, CDR3 DNA, CDR3 protein. The D gene is left open where the match is weak.

j_call: TRBJ2-7
v_call: TRBV5-1
d_call: -
cdr3_nt: TGCGCCAGCAGCCACAGGGTTCCCTACGAGCAGTACTTC
cdr3_aa: CASSHRVPYEQYF

j_call: TRBJ2-3
v_call: TRBV10-3
d_call: TRBD1
cdr3_nt: TGTGCCATCAGTGATAGGGACAGGGACTCCACAGATACGCAGTATTTT
cdr3_aa: CAISDRDRDSTDTQYF

j_call: TRBJ2-5
v_call: TRBV6-2/TRBV6-3
d_call: -
cdr3_nt: TGTGCCAGCAGTTATTCCGGGAGAGAGACCCAGTACTTC
cdr3_aa: CASSYSGRETQYF

j_call: TRBJ1-6
v_call: TRBV13
d_call: -
cdr3_nt: TGTGCCAGCAGCTTAGATAGGCGGAATTCACCCCTCCACTTT
cdr3_aa: CASSLDRRNSPLHF

j_call: TRBJ2-1
v_call: TRBV28
d_call: TRBD1
cdr3_nt: TGTGCCAGCAATACCAGGGACAGGGGATACAATGAGCAGTTCTTC
cdr3_aa: CASNTRDRGYNEQFF

j_call: TRBJ2-7
v_call: TRBV30
d_call: -
cdr3_nt: TGTGCCTGGAGTTCGGGCAGCCACTACGAGCAGTACTTC
cdr3_aa: CAWSSGSHYEQYF

j_call: TRBJ1-5
v_call: TRBV7-8
d_call: -
cdr3_nt: TGTGCCAGCAGCCCTGACAGGTTGGGCAATCAGCCCCAGCATTTT
cdr3_aa: CASSPDRLGNQPQHF

j_call: TRBJ2-7
v_call: TRBV9
d_call: TRBD1
cdr3_nt: TGTGCCAGCAGCGTCTCCGGGACAGGGGGCTTCTACGAGCAGTACTTC
cdr3_aa: CASSVSGTGGFYEQYF

j_call: TRBJ2-6
v_call: TRBV27
d_call: TRBD1
cdr3_nt: TGTGCCAGCAGTTCAAATACAGGGGCTGGGGCCAACGTCCTGACTTTC
cdr3_aa: CASSSNTGAGANVLTF

j_call: TRBJ1-3
v_call: TRBV7-2
d_call: TRBD1
cdr3_nt: TGTGCCAGCAGCAATAGCCCGGGGACAGGAGGAAACACCATATATTTT
cdr3_aa: CASSNSPGTGGNTIYF

j_call: TRBJ2-7
v_call: TRBV4-3
d_call: -
cdr3_nt: TGCGCCAGCAGCCCGGGACATTACACCTACGAGCAGTACTTC
cdr3_aa: CASSPGHYTYEQYF

j_call: TRBJ2-2
v_call: TRBV4-3
d_call: TRBD2
cdr3_nt: TGCGCCAGCAGCCAAGATCCTGGGTTAGCGGGAGCACGGGGCACCGGGGAGCTGTTTTTT
cdr3_aa: CASSQDPGLAGARGTGELFF

j_call: TRBJ2-1
v_call: TRBV5-1
d_call: -
cdr3_nt: TGCGCCAGCAGCACTGAGGGCAGGGGTGAGCAGTTCTTC
cdr3_aa: CASSTEGRGEQFF

j_call: TRBJ2-1
v_call: TRBV2
d_call: -
cdr3_nt: TGTGCCAGCAGATTAAGCCGGGACAATGAGCAGTTCTTC
cdr3_aa: CASRLSRDNEQFF

j_call: TRBJ2-3
v_call: TRBV19
d_call: -
cdr3_nt: TGTGCCAGTAGTAGAGGGGGATCCACAGATACGCAGTATTTT
cdr3_aa: CASSRGGSTDTQYF

j_call: TRBJ2-7
v_call: TRBV9
d_call: TRBD2
cdr3_nt: TGTGCCAGCGGTGGGGAGGGACGGTACGAGCAGTACTTC
cdr3_aa: CASGGEGRYEQYF